This T cell receptor (beta chain) was identified in a study of CD8 T cells in ankylosing spondylitis. This CDR3 region has 15 residues. V lost 5 bases, J lost 13 bases, and 11 bases stayed unmatched. Germline V CDR1 and CDR2: SNHLY, FYNNEI. TCRdb re-derived calls from the 5' RACE reads in MiXCR, one entry per CDR3 protein. The repertoire consists of hundreds of thousands of distinct CDR3 sequences, with about 12% occurring once and the leading ten covering about 0.5%. Study-wide findings and caveats: Typical of ankylosing spondylitis blood, it appeared, was a TCR beta motif of several highly homologous variants.

With respect to this clonotype: Its antigen is not identified.

The receptor's source is a male donor with ankylosing spondylitis. V is TRBV2 and J is TRBJ1-4; 12 bases map to TRBD1. The material sequenced was blood, either unsorted or a sorted T cell fraction (not recorded which). The CDR3 DNA reads TGTGCCAGCAGTCCCCAAGGGACAGGGGGCTCGGGACTGTTTTTT. Protein: CASSPQGTGGSGLFF.